This T cell receptor beta chain was recorded in a study of T cell responses to AZD1222 COVID-19 vaccine. CDR3 length: 11 amino acids. Between the trimmed V and J ends, which lost 9 bases and 11 bases, there was a span of 16 bases. CDR1 and CDR2 (germline): MNHEY, SVGAGI. Method: immunoSEQ multiplex PCR; TCRdb's copy keeps in-frame clones and lacks some. Among around 140,000 clones listed, 85% to 95% were seen once. Sequences were derived from peripheral blood, sampled on day 0 of MenACWY control vaccination. The sequence was obtained from an adult in good health. The chain carries TRBV6-5 and TRBJ1-1; the D gene is possibly TRBD1 (5 bases). The CDR3 DNA is TGTGCCAGTCGAGAGGGGATGAATGCTTTCTTT. This gives the protein CASREGMNAFF.